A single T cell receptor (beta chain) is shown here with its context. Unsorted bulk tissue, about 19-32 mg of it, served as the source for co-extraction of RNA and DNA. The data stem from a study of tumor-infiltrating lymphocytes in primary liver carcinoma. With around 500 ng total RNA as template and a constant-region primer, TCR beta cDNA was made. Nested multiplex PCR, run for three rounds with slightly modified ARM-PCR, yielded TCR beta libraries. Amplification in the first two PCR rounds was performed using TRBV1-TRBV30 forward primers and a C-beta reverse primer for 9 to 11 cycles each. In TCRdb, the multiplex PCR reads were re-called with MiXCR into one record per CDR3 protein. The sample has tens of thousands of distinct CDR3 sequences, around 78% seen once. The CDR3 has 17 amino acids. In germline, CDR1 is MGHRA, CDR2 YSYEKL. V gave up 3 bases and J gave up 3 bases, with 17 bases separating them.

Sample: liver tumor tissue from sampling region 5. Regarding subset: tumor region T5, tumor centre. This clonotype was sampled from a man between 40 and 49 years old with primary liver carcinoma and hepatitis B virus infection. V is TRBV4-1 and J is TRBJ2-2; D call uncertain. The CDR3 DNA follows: TGCGCCAGCAGCCAGATTGGATATAGAGCCCACACCGGGGAGCTGTTTTTT. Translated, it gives CASSQIGYRAHTGELFF.